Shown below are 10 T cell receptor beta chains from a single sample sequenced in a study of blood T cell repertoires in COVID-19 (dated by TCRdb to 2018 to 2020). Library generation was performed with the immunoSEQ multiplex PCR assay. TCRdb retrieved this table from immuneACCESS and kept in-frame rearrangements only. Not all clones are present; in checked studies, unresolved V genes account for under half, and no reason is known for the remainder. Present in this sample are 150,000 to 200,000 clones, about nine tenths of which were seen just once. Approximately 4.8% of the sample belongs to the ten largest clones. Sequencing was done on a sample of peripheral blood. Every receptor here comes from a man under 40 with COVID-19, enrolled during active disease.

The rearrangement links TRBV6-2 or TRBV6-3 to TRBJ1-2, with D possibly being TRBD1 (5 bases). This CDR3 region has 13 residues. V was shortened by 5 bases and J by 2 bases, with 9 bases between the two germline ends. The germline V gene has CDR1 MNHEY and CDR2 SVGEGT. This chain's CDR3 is CASSDRQNYGYTF. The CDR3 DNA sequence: TGTGCCAGCAGTGACCGACAGAACTATGGCTACACCTTC.

CDR3 sequence: CASSRRRQGAPEAFF. CDR3 nucleotides: TGTGCCAGCAGCCGCCGAAGACAGGGGGCACCTGAAGCTTTCTTT. The chain employs TRBV7-2 and TRBJ1-1, with TRBD1 matching 10 bases. The V segment lost 5 bases and the J segment 6 bases; nucleotides outside the gene matches: 9. CDR1 is SGHTA and CDR2 is FQGNSA in the germline V gene. The CDR3 is 15 amino acids.

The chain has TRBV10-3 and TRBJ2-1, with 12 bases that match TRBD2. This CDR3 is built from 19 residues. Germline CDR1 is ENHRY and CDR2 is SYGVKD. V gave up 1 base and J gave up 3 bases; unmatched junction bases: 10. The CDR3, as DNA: TGTGCCATCAGTGAGTACTCCGGGACTAGCGGGCGAAACTACAATGAGCAGTTCTTC. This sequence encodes CAISEYSGTSGRNYNEQFF.

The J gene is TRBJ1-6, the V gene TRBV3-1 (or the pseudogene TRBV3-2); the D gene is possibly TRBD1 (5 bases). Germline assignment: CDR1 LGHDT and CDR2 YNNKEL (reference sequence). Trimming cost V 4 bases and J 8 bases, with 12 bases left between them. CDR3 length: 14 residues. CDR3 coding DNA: TGTGCCAGCAGCCGCCAGGGCCCGGATTCACCCCTCCACTTT. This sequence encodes CASSRQGPDSPLHF.

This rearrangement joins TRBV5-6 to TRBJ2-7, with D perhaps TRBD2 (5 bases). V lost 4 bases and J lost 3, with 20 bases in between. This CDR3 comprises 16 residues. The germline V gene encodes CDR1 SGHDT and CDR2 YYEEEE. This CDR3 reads CASSPIEAGAGYEQYF. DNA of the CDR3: TGTGCCAGCAGCCCGATAGAGGCTGGTGCGGGCTACGAGCAGTACTTC.

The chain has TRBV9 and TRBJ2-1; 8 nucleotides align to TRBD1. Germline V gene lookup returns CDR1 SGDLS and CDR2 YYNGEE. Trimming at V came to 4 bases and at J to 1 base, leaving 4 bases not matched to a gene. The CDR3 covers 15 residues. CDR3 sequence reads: CASSLQGASYNEQFF. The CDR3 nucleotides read TGTGCCAGCAGCCTTCAGGGGGCTTCCTACAATGAGCAGTTCTTC.

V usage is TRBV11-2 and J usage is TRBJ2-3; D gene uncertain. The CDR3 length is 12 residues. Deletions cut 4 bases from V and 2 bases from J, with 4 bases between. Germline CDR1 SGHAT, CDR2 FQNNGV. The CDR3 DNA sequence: TGTGCCAGCAGCTCTGTCACAGATACGCAGTATTTT. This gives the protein CASSSVTDTQYF.

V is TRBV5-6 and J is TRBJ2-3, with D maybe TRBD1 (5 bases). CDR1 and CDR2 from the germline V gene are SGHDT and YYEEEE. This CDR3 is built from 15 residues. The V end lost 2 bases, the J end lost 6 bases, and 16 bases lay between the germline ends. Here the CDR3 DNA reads TGTGCCAGCAGCTTCTCAGGGTCTGCAGGGGATACGCAGTATTTT. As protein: CASSFSGSAGDTQYF.

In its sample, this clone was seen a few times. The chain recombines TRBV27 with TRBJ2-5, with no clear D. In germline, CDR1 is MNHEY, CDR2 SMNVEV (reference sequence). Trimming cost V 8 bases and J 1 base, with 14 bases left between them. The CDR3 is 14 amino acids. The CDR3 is CASAESGPQETQYF. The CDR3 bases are TGTGCCAGCGCCGAATCAGGTCCCCAAGAGACCCAGTACTTC.

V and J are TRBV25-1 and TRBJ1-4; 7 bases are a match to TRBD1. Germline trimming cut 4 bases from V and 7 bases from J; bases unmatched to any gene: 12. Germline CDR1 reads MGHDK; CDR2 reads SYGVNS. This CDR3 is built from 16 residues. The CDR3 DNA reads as TGTGCCAGCAGTGCCGATGACAGGGAACGTGGTGAAAAACTGTTTTTT. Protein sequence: CASSADDRERGEKLFF. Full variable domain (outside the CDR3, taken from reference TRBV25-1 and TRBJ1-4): EADIYQTPRYLVIGTGKKITLECSQTMGHDKMYWYQQDPGMELHLIHYSYGVNSTEKGDLSSESTVSRIRTEHFPLTLESARPSHTSQYLCASSADDRERGEKLFFGSGTQLSVL.